Shown below are 2 T cell receptor beta chains from a single sample sequenced in a study of control samples from healthy donors and cancer patients (dated by TCRdb to the early 2020s). The receptor library was made with the immunoSEQ multiplex PCR assay. Sourced from immuneACCESS, this table was stored by TCRdb with only in-frame sequences that have V and J called. A share of the clones is absent; for the studies checked, an unresolved V gene accounts for under half, and the remainder has no known explanation. In all, the sample holds about 95,000 clones, and around four fifths of those were seen once. The biggest ten clones account for approximately 20% of the sample. Sequences were obtained from blood. These receptors were taken from a man aged 25 to 45 in good health.

CDR3 nucleotides: TGTGCCAGCAGCTTAGGTCGGGCGGGTAACCAAGAGACCCAGTACTTC. Translated: CASSLGRAGNQETQYF. This chain connects TRBV7-9 to TRBJ2-5; possibly TRBD2 for D (5 bases). CDR3 length: 16 residues. V gave up 1 base and J gave up 0 bases, with 12 bases separating them. CDR1 and CDR2 from the germline V gene are SEHNR and FQNEAQ (reference sequence). The full variable domain, completed using reference TRBV7-9 and TRBJ2-5, is DTGVSQNPRHKITKRGQNVTFRCDPISEHNRLYWYRQTLGQGPEFLTYFQNEAQLEKSRLLSDRFSAERPKGSFSTLEIQRTEQGDSAMYLCASSLGRAGNQETQYFGPGTRLLVL.

This clone has more than one count but fewer than ten. This rearrangement joins TRBV5-6 to TRBJ2-2, with 8 bases fitting TRBD1. Germline V gene lookup returns CDR1 SGHDT and CDR2 YYEEEE. The CDR3 sequence is 17 residues long. V was pared by 1 base and J by 3 bases, with 8 bases of the junction left unmatched. CDR3 nucleotide sequence: TGTGCCAGCAGCTTGATGGACAGGGCCGCTTACACCGGGGAGCTGTTTTTT. Translation: CASSLMDRAAYTGELFF. Complete variable domain (other parts from reference TRBV5-6 and TRBJ2-2): DAGVTQSPTHLIKTRGQQVTLRCSPKSGHDTVSWYQQALGQGPQFIFQYYEEEERQRGNFPDRFSGHQFPNYSSELNVNALLLGDSALYLCASSLMDRAAYTGELFFGEGSRLTVL.